This entry lists 18 T cell receptor beta chains sequenced from one sample in a study of Ad26.COV2.S vaccination and SARS-CoV-2 variants. Treatment described: some 20 received Ad26.COV2.S at low or high dose, single or two shots; 5 received placebo; per-sample allocation not given. Day 63 after the first vaccine or placebo injection was the time point for sampling. TCRdb's table, derived via immunoSEQ multiplex PCR, lists solely in-frame clones and lacks some. The sample holds 430,000 or so clones, 85% to 90% seen once. The source material was peripheral blood, sampled in a trial of Ad26.COV2.S vaccine versus placebo. These receptors came from a person aged 18-60 years who received the Ad26.COV2.S COVID-19 vaccine or a placebo.

This clone was picked up one time. The gene calls are TRBV30 and TRBJ1-2, with no clear D. Between the trimmed V and J ends, which lost 8 bases and 2 bases, there was a span of 9 bases. The CDR3 is 11 residues long. Per germline, CDR1 GTSNPN and CDR2 SVGIG (reference sequence). The chain's CDR3 is CALGGNYGYTF. The CDR3, as DNA: TGTGCCCTGGGCGGGAACTATGGCTACACCTTC.

The chain couples TRBV7-2 to TRBJ2-1; possibly TRBD1 for D (6 bases). The V and J ends lost 4 bases and 14 bases respectively, with 15 bases between them. Germline-derived CDR1 and CDR2 are SGHTA and FQGNSA. The CDR3 extends over 12 amino acids. The CDR3 region has the DNA TGTGCCAGCAGCTCCGCAGGGGCAGCTAAGTTCTTC. Its protein product is CASSSAGAAKFF.

The table lists this clone with a count of one. The chain recombines TRBV11-3 with TRBJ2-3; no firm D call. Between the trimmed V and J ends, which lost 0 bases and 6 bases, there was a span of 7 bases. This CDR3 comprises 13 residues. Germline CDR1 is SGHNT and CDR2 is YENEEA. Here the CDR3 DNA reads TGTGCCAGCAGCTTAGATCTCTGGGATACGCAGTATTTT. This sequence encodes CASSLDLWDTQYF. Using reference TRBV11-3 and TRBJ2-3 for the parts outside the CDR3, the full variable domain is EAGVVQSPRYKIIEKKQPVAFWCNPISGHNTLYWYLQNLGQGPELLIRYENEEAVDDSQLPKDRFSAERLKGVDSTLKIQPAELGDSAVYLCASSLDLWDTQYFGPGTRLTVL.

The chain carries TRBV3-1 (or the pseudogene TRBV3-2) and TRBJ2-5, with 9 bases matching TRBD2. This CDR3 region has 16 residues. Per germline, CDR1 LGHDT and CDR2 YNNKEL (reference sequence). V trimming: 4 bases; J trimming: 5 bases; junction bases outside the gene matches: 11. The DNA of the CDR3 is TGTGCCAGCAGCCCTCGACTAGCGCGGGAGGGGGAGACCCAGTACTTC. As protein: CASSPRLAREGETQYF.

The sample holds a few counts of this clone. The chain combines TRBV4-2 with TRBJ2-2, with 8 bases identical to TRBD2. Trimming at V came to 4 bases and at J to 1 base, leaving 8 bases not matched to a gene. The CDR3 runs 17 residues. CDR1 and CDR2 from the germline V gene are LGHNA and YNFKEQ. CDR3 in amino acids: CASSPLAGRMNTGELFF. DNA for the CDR3: TGTGCCAGCAGCCCTCTAGCGGGCAGGATGAACACCGGGGAGCTGTTTTTT.

The chain has TRBV7-9 and TRBJ2-7, with a tentative D call TRBD2 (5 bases). The CDR3 sequence is 13 residues long. Looked up from germline, CDR1 is SEHNR and CDR2 is FQNEAQ (reference sequence). V lost 1 base, J lost 6 bases, and 10 bases lay in between. The CDR3 sequence: CASSLGRGREQYV. The CDR3 DNA reads TGTGCCAGCAGCTTAGGACGGGGTCGCGAGCAGTACGTC.

The chain employs TRBV5-4 and TRBJ2-3; D gene unclear. The V gene lost 4 bases and the J gene lost 2 bases, with 5 bases spanning the gap. The CDR3 covers 12 residues. From germline, CDR1 is SGHNT and CDR2 YYREEE (reference sequence). The CDR3 region has the DNA TGTGCCAGCAGCGTTCACACAGATACGCAGTATTTT. Protein sequence: CASSVHTDTQYF.

The gene calls are TRBV4-3 and TRBJ2-5; D may match TRBD1 or TRBD2 (5 bases each). Looked up from germline, CDR1 is LGHNA and CDR2 is YSLEER. The CDR3 consists of 14 residues. Trimming took 0 bases from V and 9 from J, leaving 14 bases between them. CDR3 in DNA: TGCGCCAGCAGCCAAGAAGCCCCAATGGGGGCCCAGTACTTC. Amino acid sequence: CASSQEAPMGAQYF.

This chain links TRBV19 with TRBJ1-3; no clear D. The CDR3 is made up of 17 amino acids. With 5 bases removed from V and 1 base from J, the gap between germline ends came to 18 bases. Germline values: CDR1 LNHDA, CDR2 SQIVND (reference sequence). The CDR3 bases are TGTGCCAGTAGTCTCCCGATGGACGGTGCATCTGGAAACACCATATATTTT. Its translation: CASSLPMDGASGNTIYF.

J is TRBJ1-1 and V is TRBV10-3; the D is unclear. CDR1 ENHRY and CDR2 SYGVKD come from the germline V gene. The CDR3 length is 13 residues. V was shortened by 6 bases and J by 4 bases, with 12 bases between the two germline ends. This CDR3 is CAIRDGVVTEAFF. The CDR3 region has the DNA TGTGCCATCAGGGACGGGGTTGTCACTGAAGCTTTCTTT.

V and J are TRBV13 and TRBJ2-7; 8 bases match TRBD1. V dropped 5 bases and J dropped 5; count of bases not matched to a gene: 11. Germline values: CDR1 PRHDT, CDR2 FYEKMQ (reference sequence). There are 15 residues in the CDR3. CDR3 loop: CASSPPGDRKDEQYF. The CDR3 nucleotides read TGTGCCAGCAGCCCCCCGGGGGACAGGAAAGACGAGCAGTACTTC.

This rearrangement joins TRBV5-1 to TRBJ1-2; D gene ambiguous. The CDR3 covers 13 residues. Looked up from germline, CDR1 is SGHRS and CDR2 is YFSETQ. V lost 0 bases, J lost 9 bases, and 12 bases lay in between. The CDR3 sequence is CASSLVFPPSYTF. The CDR3 nucleotides read TGCGCCAGCAGCTTGGTTTTCCCCCCGAGCTACACCTTC.

DNA of the CDR3: TGTGCCAGCGACGCAACCGAGGCAGGGAGGTATGGCTACACCTTC. This encodes CASDATEAGRYGYTF. J is TRBJ1-2 and V is TRBV28, with D perhaps TRBD1 (5 bases). Germline V lookup: CDR1 MDHEN, CDR2 SYDVKM. V was cut by 8 bases and J by 5 bases, with 21 bases left in between. The CDR3 totals 15 residues.

The rearrangement links TRBV10-3 to TRBJ2-3; TRBD2 agrees at 7 bases. Germline V CDR1 and CDR2: ENHRY, SYGVKD. The J segment lost 4 bases and the V segment lost 6 bases, leaving 7 bases of the junction unmatched. The CDR3 is 14 amino acids. CDR3 amino acids: CAIRAGGGADTQYF. The CDR3 nucleotides are TGTGCCATCAGAGCTGGGGGGGGAGCAGATACGCAGTATTTT.

The CDR3 DNA follows: TGTGCCAGCAGCTGGGGCACAGATACGCAGTATTTT. Translation: CASSWGTDTQYF. The genes are TRBV27 and TRBJ2-3; D gene unclear. Trimming left V 6 bases short and J 1 base short, with 5 bases between. CDR3 length: 12 residues. Germline V gene lookup returns CDR1 MNHEY and CDR2 SMNVEV (reference sequence).

V and J are TRBV7-3 and TRBJ2-3; D possibly corresponds to TRBD1 (6 bases). V was clipped by 0 bases and J by 4 bases, with 20 bases between them. The CDR3 covers 18 residues. Germline V gene sequence: CDR1 SGHTA, CDR2 FQGTGA. The CDR3 DNA sequence: TGTGCCAGCAGCTTAACGGTTTGGGCAGGGGAGAAGGCAGATACGCAGTATTTT. Translation gives CASSLTVWAGEKADTQYF.

The chain uses TRBV29-1 and TRBJ1-4; weak D call: TRBD1 (5 bases). The CDR3 is made up of 13 amino acids. Germline V lookup: CDR1 SQVTM, CDR2 ANQGSEA. Deletions cut 5 bases from V and 3 bases from J, with 10 bases between. The CDR3 coding sequence is TGCAGCGTTATTCAGGGACCTAATGAAAAACTGTTTTTT. It yields the protein CSVIQGPNEKLFF. Together with reference TRBV29-1 and TRBJ1-4, the CDR3 gives the full variable domain: SAVISQKPSRDICQRGTSLTIQCQVDSQVTMMFWYRQQPGQSLTLIATANQGSEATYESGFVIDKFPISRPNLTFSTLTVSNMSPEDSSIYLCSVIQGPNEKLFFGSGTQLSVL.

The table lists this clone with a count of one. V usage is TRBV5-1 and J usage is TRBJ2-4; a weak D match, TRBD1 (6 bases). V lost 0 bases, J lost 0 bases, and 19 bases lay in between. CDR1 SGHRS and CDR2 YFSETQ come from the germline V gene. The CDR3 is 19 amino acids. Here the CDR3 DNA reads TGCGCCAGCAGCTTGGCCCTCTCCGGGACACCACTAGCCAAAAACATTCAGTACTTC. Translated, it gives CASSLALSGTPLAKNIQYF. The variable domain in full, with the rest retrieved from reference TRBV5-1 and TRBJ2-4, is KAGVTQTPRYLIKTRGQQVTLSCSPISGHRSVSWYQQTPGQGLQFLFEYFSETQRNKGNFPGRFSGRQFSNSRSEMNVSTLELGDSALYLCASSLALSGTPLAKNIQYFGAGTRLSVL.